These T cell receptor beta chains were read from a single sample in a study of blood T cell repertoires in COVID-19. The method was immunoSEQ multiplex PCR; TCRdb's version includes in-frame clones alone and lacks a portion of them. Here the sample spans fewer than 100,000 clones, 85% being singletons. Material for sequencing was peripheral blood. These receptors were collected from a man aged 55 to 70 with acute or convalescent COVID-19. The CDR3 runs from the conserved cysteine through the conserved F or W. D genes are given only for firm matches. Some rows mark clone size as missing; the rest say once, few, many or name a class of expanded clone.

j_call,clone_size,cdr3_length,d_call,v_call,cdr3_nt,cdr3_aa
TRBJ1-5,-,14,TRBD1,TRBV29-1,TGCAGCGTTACCCCGGGACAGGCCAATCAGCCCCAGCATTTT,CSVTPGQANQPQHF
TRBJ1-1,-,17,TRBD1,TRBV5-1,TGCGCCAGCAGCTTGGCAAACAGGGGGCTAGGGAACACTGAAGCTTTCTTT,CASSLANRGLGNTEAFF
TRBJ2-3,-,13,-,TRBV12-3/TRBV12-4,TGTGCCAGCAGACTTGACATCTCAGATACGCAGTATTTT,CASRLDISDTQYF
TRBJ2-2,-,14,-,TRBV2,TGTGCCAGCTTTCAGGGTTCCCACACCGGGGAGCTGTTTTTT,CASFQGSHTGELFF
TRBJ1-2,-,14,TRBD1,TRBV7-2,TGTGCCAGCAGCACGACAGGGGGTTATTATGGCTACACCTTC,CASSTTGGYYGYTF
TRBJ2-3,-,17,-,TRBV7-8,TGTGCCAGCAGCTGGAGGCGGGGTTTTTCTAGCACAGATACGCAGTATTTT,CASSWRRGFSSTDTQYF
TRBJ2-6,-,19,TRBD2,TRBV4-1,TGCGCCAGCAGCCAAGAGGGACTAGCGGGAGTTCCTGGGGCCAACGTCCTGACTTTC,CASSQEGLAGVPGANVLTF
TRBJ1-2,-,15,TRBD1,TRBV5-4,TGTGCCAGCAGCACCCCCTCCGGGACAGGATATGGCTACACCTTC,CASSTPSGTGYGYTF
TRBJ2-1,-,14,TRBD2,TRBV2,TGTGCCAGCAGACCGGGACTAGCGGGAGGGCGGAAGTTCTTC,CASRPGLAGGRKFF
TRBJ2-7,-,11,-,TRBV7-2,TGTGCCAGCAGTTCCTTCGGCGAGCAGTACTTC,CASSSFGEQYF
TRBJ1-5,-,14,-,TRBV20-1,TGCAGTGCTAGTCGGGGGGGGAGGCATCAGCCCCAGCATTTT,CSASRGGRHQPQHF
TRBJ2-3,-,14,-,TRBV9,TGTGCCAGCAGCCCATCGGACTACCCAGATACGCAGTATTTT,CASSPSDYPDTQYF
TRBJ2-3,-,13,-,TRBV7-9,TGTGCCAGCAGCTCCGCTCACTCAGATACGCAGTATTTT,CASSSAHSDTQYF
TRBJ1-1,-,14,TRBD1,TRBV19,TGTGCCAGTAGTATATGGGACAGGGGCACTGAAGCTTTCTTT,CASSIWDRGTEAFF
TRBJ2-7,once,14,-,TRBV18,TGTGCCAGCTCACCACCGGCAGGTTCCTACGAGCAGTACTTC,CASSPPAGSYEQYF
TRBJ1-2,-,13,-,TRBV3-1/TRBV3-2,TGTGCCAGCAGCCAGATCCCCCAAGAGGGCTACACCTTC,CASSQIPQEGYTF
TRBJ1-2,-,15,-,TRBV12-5,TGTGCTAGTGGTTTGTACCCAGGGTTGGGCTATGGCTACACCTTC,CASGLYPGLGYGYTF
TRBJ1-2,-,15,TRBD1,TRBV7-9,TGTGCCAGCAGCGTCGGGACAGGGGGCGCGAATGGCTACACCTTC,CASSVGTGGANGYTF
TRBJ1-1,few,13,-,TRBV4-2,TGTGCCAGCAGCCAAGCTGACTACCCGATGGCTTTCTTT,CASSQADYPMAFF
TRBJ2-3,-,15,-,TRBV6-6,TGTGCCAGCAATCCCCCGGGAAGGGGCACAGATACGCAGTATTTT,CASNPPGRGTDTQYF
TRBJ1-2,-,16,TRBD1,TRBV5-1,TGCGCCAGCAGCTCAAGACAGGGGACGCTAGACTATGGCTACACCTTC,CASSSRQGTLDYGYTF
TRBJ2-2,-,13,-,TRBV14,TGTGCCAGCAGCCCCGGGAACACCGGGGAGCTGTTTTTT,CASSPGNTGELFF
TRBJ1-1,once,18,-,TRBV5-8,TGTGCCAGCAGCCGTTCAATCAGGTCCTTCTCGTCTCACACTGAAGCTTTCTTT,CASSRSIRSFSSHTEAFF
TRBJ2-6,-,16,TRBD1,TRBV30,TGTGCCTGGAGTATCGGGACAGGTACTGGGGCCAACGTCCTGACTTTC,CAWSIGTGTGANVLTF
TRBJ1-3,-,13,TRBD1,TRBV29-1,TGCAGCGTGAGCGGGACAGGAGTTGACACCATATATTTT,CSVSGTGVDTIYF
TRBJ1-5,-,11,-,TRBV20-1,TGCAGTGCTAGTACTAATCAGCCCCAGCATTTT,CSASTNQPQHF
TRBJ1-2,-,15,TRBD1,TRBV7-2,TGTGCCAGCAGTCCTACGACAGGGGTAAACTATGGCTACACCTTC,CASSPTTGVNYGYTF
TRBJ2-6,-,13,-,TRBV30,TGTGCCCGGGGGGCCTCTGGGGCCAACGTCCTGACTTTC,CARGASGANVLTF
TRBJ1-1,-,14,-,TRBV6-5,TGTGCCAGCAGTCGCCAGGGTAGCGGCACTGAAGCTTTCTTT,CASSRQGSGTEAFF
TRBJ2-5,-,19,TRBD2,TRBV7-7,TGTGCCAGCAGCAGACGGAGTAGCGGGAGCCCTCGGTACCAAGAGACCCAGTACTTC,CASSRRSSGSPRYQETQYF
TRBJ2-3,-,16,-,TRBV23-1,TGCGCCAGCAGTATCGCCATTTCGGAGGAGACAGATACGCAGTATTTT,CASSIAISEETDTQYF
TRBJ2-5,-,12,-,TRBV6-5,TGTGCCACCTCCCTAGGTCAGGGGACCCAGTACTTC,CATSLGQGTQYF
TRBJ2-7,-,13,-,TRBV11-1,TGTGCCAGCAGCCCCGATGGGGGGTACGAGCAGTACTTC,CASSPDGGYEQYF
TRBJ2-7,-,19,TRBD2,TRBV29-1,TGCAGCCCCAGGAACGAGGGGGTTTGGGCGGGAGGCCCTATCTACGAGCAGTACTTC,CSPRNEGVWAGGPIYEQYF
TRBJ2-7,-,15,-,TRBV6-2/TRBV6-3,TGTGCCAGCAGCCCTGGTGACAGACCCCTCTACGAGCAGTACTTC,CASSPGDRPLYEQYF
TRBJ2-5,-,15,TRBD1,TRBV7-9,TGTGCCAGCAGCCAGCCACAGGGGGCCGTGGAGACCCAGTACTTC,CASSQPQGAVETQYF
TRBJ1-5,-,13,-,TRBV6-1,TGTGCCAGCAGTGAGGGCAGGCTTCAGCCCCAGCATTTT,CASSEGRLQPQHF
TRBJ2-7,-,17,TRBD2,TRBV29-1,TGCAGCGTTGAAAGAAAAGATATAGAGCGGGGGGACTACGAGCAGTACTTC,CSVERKDIERGDYEQYF
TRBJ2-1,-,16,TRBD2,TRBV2,TGTGCCAGCAGTGAAGTGGGTAGCGGGAGGAAGAATGAGCAGTTCTTC,CASSEVGSGRKNEQFF
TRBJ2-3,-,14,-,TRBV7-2,TGTGCCAGCAGCTTAGCGAGTGCCACAGATACGCAGTATTTT,CASSLASATDTQYF
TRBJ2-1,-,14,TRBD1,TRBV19,TGTGCCAGTAGTATCTCGGGACAGACCAATGAGCAGTTCTTC,CASSISGQTNEQFF
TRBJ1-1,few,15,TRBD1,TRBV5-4,TGTGCCAGCAGCTCTCCGACAGGGGTAGGAACTGAAGCTTTCTTT,CASSSPTGVGTEAFF
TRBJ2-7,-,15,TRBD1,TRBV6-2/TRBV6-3,TGTGCCAGCAGCCCCCGGGCAGGGGGCTCCTACGAGCAGTACTTC,CASSPRAGGSYEQYF